These 32 T cell receptor beta chains originate from one sample sequenced in a study of regulatory dendritic cells for organ transplantation. Sorted subsets were CFSE-labeled and cultured approximately 5 days with allogeneic dendritic cells. Using immunoSEQ multiplex PCR, the repertoire was profiled, and TCRdb retains in-frame clones only, with some absent. This sample carries over 20,000 clones, around 85% of them seen once, and the ten largest clones take about 0.68%. Their target antigens are unknown. Sequencing was carried out using naive CD4+ T cells from blood cultured with regulatory dendritic cells. Subset indicated: CD45RA+ naive T cells. These receptors came from a human donor in good health.

This chain joins TRBV18 and TRBJ1-1; D is undetermined. V lost 3 bases and J lost 1, with 6 bases in between. CDR3 length: 13 amino acids. Germline values: CDR1 KGHSH, CDR2 LQKENI. The CDR3 nucleotides are TGTGCCAGCTCACCGATGGAGAACACTGAAGCTTTCTTT. Protein product: CASSPMENTEAFF.

The chain carries TRBV7-3 and TRBJ2-1; 8 bases match TRBD2. The germline V gene encodes CDR1 SGHTA and CDR2 FQGTGA. The CDR3 has 14 residues. The junction had 6 bases not matched to a gene; V was cut back by 5 bases and J by 6 bases. CDR3 DNA sequence: TGTGCCAGCAGCAAAGACGGGGGGGCCAATGAGCAGTTCTTC. Its protein product is CASSKDGGANEQFF.

This chain connects TRBV4-2 to TRBJ1-1; maybe TRBD1 (5 bases). Per the germline V gene, CDR1 is LGHNA and CDR2 is YNFKEQ. Trimming took off 1 base at V and 1 base at J, with 7 bases between the two ends. The CDR3 has 14 amino acids. CDR3 in amino acids: CASSQGGANTEAFF. The CDR3 region has the DNA TGTGCCAGCAGCCAAGGAGGGGCGAACACTGAAGCTTTCTTT.

This chain uses TRBV19 with TRBJ1-4, with 7 bases aligning to TRBD1. Germline values: CDR1 LNHDA, CDR2 SQIVND (reference sequence). V trimming: 5 bases; J trimming: 8 bases; junction bases outside the gene matches: 8. The CDR3 has 14 residues. As DNA, the CDR3 is TGTGCCAGTAGTCCGGGACAGACTCCCGAAAAACTGTTTTTT. Amino acids: CASSPGQTPEKLFF.

In its sample, this clone was seen a few times. The chain links TRBV19 to TRBJ2-2; 8 nucleotides match TRBD1. CDR1 LNHDA and CDR2 SQIVND come from the germline V gene (reference sequence). The CDR3 contains 15 residues. The V gene end was trimmed by 3 bases and the J gene end by 7 bases; junction bases not matched to a gene: 7. CDR3 in DNA: TGTGCCAGTAGTATGCAGGGGGCAGGAGTCGGGGAGCTGTTTTTT. Amino acids: CASSMQGAGVGELFF.

The V call is TRBV5-1, the J call TRBJ1-3, with a weak D call TRBD1 (6 bases). Germline V gene sequence: CDR1 SGHRS, CDR2 YFSETQ. Trimming pared 3 bases from V and 2 bases from J, leaving 12 bases between. The CDR3 runs 15 residues. This CDR3 reads CASSSDGTTGNTIYF. CDR3 bases: TGCGCCAGCAGCTCTGATGGGACAACTGGAAACACCATATATTTT.

In this sample, this clone turned up once. The genes are TRBV7-9 and TRBJ2-3; D remains ambiguous. The germline V gene has CDR1 SEHNR and CDR2 FQNEAQ (reference sequence). V was shortened by 3 bases and J by 2 bases, with 18 bases between the two germline ends. The CDR3 sequence is 17 residues long. The CDR3 reads CASSFILARTTTDTQYF. The CDR3 nucleotides are TGTGCCAGCAGCTTCATACTCGCTAGGACGACCACAGATACGCAGTATTTT.

This sequence joins TRBV28 and TRBJ2-2; tentatively, D is TRBD2 (6 bases). Trimming cost V 6 bases and J 7 bases, with 9 bases left between them. Germline V gives CDR1 MDHEN, CDR2 SYDVKM. CDR3 length: 12 amino acids. The CDR3 coding sequence is TGTGCCAGCAGGGTGGAGGGCGGGGAGCTGTTTTTT. Its translation is CASRVEGGELFF.

A few counts support this clone. The rearrangement uses TRBV30 and TRBJ1-1, with 8 positions matching TRBD1. This CDR3 spans 14 amino acids. The V gene's germline CDR1 is GTSNPN and CDR2 SVGIG (reference sequence). V shed 0 bases, J shed 11 bases, and the junction held 11 bases outside the gene matches. The CDR3, as DNA: TGTGCCTGGAGTGTACGGCGACAGGGGCAGTTGGCTTTCTTT. Translated: CAWSVRRQGQLAFF.

The chain uses TRBV21-1 and TRBJ1-6. TRBV21-1 is recorded as a pseudogene. The CDR3 totals 17 residues. CDR3 coding DNA: TGTGCCAGCAGCGTACCCGCCCCGGGCTCCTATAATTCACCCCTCCACTTT. As protein: CASSVPAPGSYNSPLHF.

This clone was observed a handful of times. The genes are TRBV7-2 and TRBJ1-1, with D possibly matching TRBD1 (6 bases). The V end lost 1 base, the J end lost 5 bases, and 8 bases lay between the germline ends. CDR3 size: 13 residues. Looked up from germline, CDR1 is SGHTA and CDR2 is FQGNSA. In DNA form, the CDR3 reads TGTGCCAGCAGCTTAGGGGGGCGGACTGAAGCTTTCTTT. Translating gives CASSLGGRTEAFF.

This chain uses TRBV7-3 with TRBJ2-3; D remains unclear. Germline V gives CDR1 SGHTA, CDR2 FQGTGA. The CDR3 extends over 13 amino acids. The V end lost 3 bases, the J end lost 2 bases, and 6 bases lay between the germline ends. CDR3 residues: CASSFDFTDTQYF. CDR3 DNA: TGTGCCAGCAGCTTTGACTTCACAGATACGCAGTATTTT.

V gene TRBV6-7 combines with J gene TRBJ2-7, with 8 positions matching TRBD2. TRBV6-7 counts as an open reading frame of uncertain function. V shed 0 bases and J 3 bases; nucleotides not matched to a gene: 10. The CDR3 is 17 residues long. For the CDR3, the DNA is TGTGCCAGCAGTTACTCGAGTAGCGGGACAAACCTCTACGAGCAGTACTTC. Its protein product is CASSYSSSGTNLYEQYF.

The CDR3 nucleotides read TGTGCCAGCAGTTATTTATATGGCTACACCTTC. The encoded protein is CASSYLYGYTF. The chain employs TRBV28 and TRBJ1-2, with D uncertain. Trimming took off 4 bases at V and 5 bases at J, with 5 bases between the two ends. The CDR3 is 11 amino acids. Germline CDR1 MDHEN, CDR2 SYDVKM.

The J gene is TRBJ1-2, the V gene TRBV4-3, with no clear D. Looked up from germline, CDR1 is LGHNA and CDR2 is YSLEER. V was cut by 0 bases and J by 14 bases, with 16 bases left in between. The CDR3 totals 13 residues. The CDR3 DNA sequence: TGCGCCAGCAGCCAAGATGGCGCCTCGGCTCTGACCTTC. Its protein product is CASSQDGASALTF.

Only a few counts were recorded for this clone. The V and J genes are TRBV7-6 and TRBJ2-7; the D is unclear. V lost 2 bases, J lost 1 base, and 9 bases lay in between. The length of the CDR3 is 14 residues. Germline loops: CDR1 SGHVS, CDR2 FNYEAQ. CDR3 coding DNA: TGTGCCAGCAGCTTATGGAAGGATTCCTACGAGCAGTACTTC. Translated, it gives CASSLWKDSYEQYF.

This clone has just one count. The rearrangement joins TRBV7-9 to TRBJ2-2; TRBD2 might be the D (6 bases). This CDR3 comprises 19 residues. Trimming stripped 2 bases from V and 1 base from J, with 20 bases between. In germline, CDR1 is SEHNR, CDR2 FQNEAQ (reference sequence). As DNA, the CDR3 is TGTGCCAGCAGCTTATGGTTTGGGTCGGGAGCCATGAACACCGGGGAGCTGTTTTTT. Encoded protein: CASSLWFGSGAMNTGELFF.

The chain recombines TRBV7-2 with TRBJ2-1; 12 bases map to TRBD2. The CDR3 runs to 15 residues. Germline CDR1 reads SGHTA; CDR2 reads FQGNSA. Unmatched junction bases numbered 3, after V lost 1 base and J lost 8 bases. As DNA, the CDR3 is TGTGCCAGCAGCTTAGGACTAGCGGGGGTCCATGAGCAGTTCTTC. It codes for CASSLGLAGVHEQFF.

The chain is built from TRBV10-3 and TRBJ2-1, with 8 bases fitting TRBD2. Germline V lookup: CDR1 ENHRY, CDR2 SYGVKD. CDR3 length: 14 residues. V was pared by 4 bases and J by 8 bases, with 7 bases of the junction left unmatched. The CDR3 here is CAISASGSRDEQFF. DNA of the CDR3: TGTGCCATCAGTGCCAGCGGGAGTAGGGATGAGCAGTTCTTC.

The rearrangement uses TRBV19 and TRBJ2-6; 10 bases align to TRBD2. The germline gives CDR1 LNHDA, CDR2 SQIVND (reference sequence). The junction had 4 bases not matched to a gene; V was cut back by 5 bases and J by 0 bases. The CDR3 consists of 17 residues. CDR3 loop: CASSLLAGLSGANVLTF. The CDR3 region has the DNA TGTGCCAGTAGTCTACTAGCGGGACTCTCTGGGGCCAACGTCCTGACTTTC.

The chain combines TRBV9 with TRBJ2-5; no clear D. This CDR3 spans 13 amino acids. CDR1 is SGDLS and CDR2 is YYNGEE in the germline V gene. Trimming took 5 bases from V and 2 from J, leaving 10 bases between them. The CDR3 nucleotides read TGTGCCAGCAGGAACGGAAAGCAAGAGACCCAGTACTTC. It encodes CASRNGKQETQYF.

The V gene is TRBV5-4, the J gene TRBJ2-5; D is unclear. Per germline, CDR1 SGHNT and CDR2 YYREEE (reference sequence). V lost 0 bases, J lost 2 bases, and 5 bases lay in between. The CDR3 contains 13 residues. The CDR3 DNA follows: TGTGCCAGCAGCTTGGGGCAGCAAGAGACCCAGTACTTC. It yields the protein CASSLGQQETQYF. The variable domain in full, completed from reference TRBV5-4 and TRBJ2-5, reads ETGVTQSPTHLIKTRGQQVTLRCSSQSGHNTVSWYQQALGQGPQFIFQYYREEENGRGNFPPRFSGLQFPNYSSELNVNALELDDSALYLCASSLGQQETQYFGPGTRLLVL.

This rearrangement joins TRBV2 to TRBJ2-3; D remains ambiguous. The V gene's germline CDR1 is SNHLY and CDR2 FYNNEI. The CDR3 is made up of 14 amino acids. Trimming shortened V by 2 bases and J by 4 bases, and 10 bases separated the two germline ends. The CDR3 DNA follows: TGTGCCAGCAGTGAATCCCCTCCCCCAGATACGCAGTATTTT. As protein: CASSESPPPDTQYF.

The J gene is TRBJ2-7, the V gene TRBV19, with D uncertain. Germline CDR1 reads LNHDA; CDR2 reads SQIVND (reference sequence). CDR3 size: 15 residues. V was clipped by 10 bases and J by 0 bases, with 19 bases between them. CDR3 bases: TGTGCCACCCAAAGAAGGGCCGATCCCTCCTACGAGCAGTACTTC. Its translation: CATQRRADPSYEQYF.

This clone was seen a few times. The chain joins TRBV2 to TRBJ2-1; no firm D call. The CDR3 is made up of 14 amino acids. V was shortened by 4 bases and J by 4 bases, with 11 bases between the two germline ends. CDR1 and CDR2 from the germline V gene are SNHLY and FYNNEI. CDR3 amino acids: CASSVRRTYNEQFF. Here the CDR3 DNA reads TGTGCCAGCAGTGTGCGGAGAACTTACAATGAGCAGTTCTTC.

CDR3 region: CASSLEGGSPHNEQFF. The CDR3 DNA reads TGCGCCAGCAGCTTGGAAGGAGGTAGCCCACACAATGAGCAGTTCTTC. The chain links TRBV5-1 to TRBJ2-1; weak D call: TRBD2 (5 bases). Germline CDR1 and CDR2: SGHRS and YFSETQ. Trimming shortened V by 0 bases and J by 5 bases, and 15 bases separated the two germline ends. The CDR3 runs to 16 residues.

This chain links TRBV10-2 with TRBJ2-5; TRBD2 matches at 11 bases. This CDR3 has 15 amino acids. The germline V gene encodes CDR1 WSHSY and CDR2 SAAADI. Trimming removed 6 bases from V and 1 base from J; junction bases left unmatched: 4. CDR3 sequence reads: CASRVAGGSQETQYF. The CDR3 DNA is TGCGCCAGCAGGGTAGCGGGAGGGTCCCAAGAGACCCAGTACTTC.

J is TRBJ1-1 and V is TRBV9; D is unclear. Trimming shortened V by 0 bases and J by 7 bases, and 10 bases separated the two germline ends. The CDR3 is made up of 13 amino acids. Germline lookup yields CDR1 SGDLS and CDR2 YYNGEE. The CDR3 spells CASSVESGNEAFF. CDR3 coding DNA: TGTGCCAGCAGCGTAGAAAGTGGGAATGAAGCTTTCTTT.

This clone was counted between two and nine times. CDR3 sequence reads: CASSRDPGYNEQFF. CDR3 nucleotides: TGTGCCAGCAGTCGCGACCCCGGTTACAATGAGCAGTTCTTC. V usage is TRBV6-1 and J usage is TRBJ2-1, with no clear D. Trimming pared 5 bases from V and 4 bases from J, leaving 12 bases between. The CDR3 length is 14 residues. From germline, CDR1 is MNHNS and CDR2 SASEGT.

The chain employs TRBV1 and TRBJ1-5. TRBV1 is shown as a pseudogene. The CDR3 has 19 residues. In DNA form, the CDR3 reads TGCACCAGCAGTCGGAGGCTTTTTCTACCCCCAGAACCCCATCAGCCCCAGCATTTT. Its protein is CTSSRRLFLPPEPHQPQHF.

This clone was observed once. The chain carries TRBV11-2 and TRBJ1-1; D gene uncertain. V dropped 2 bases and J dropped 5 bases, with 6 bases sitting between them. The length of the CDR3 is 12 residues. Germline assignment: CDR1 SGHAT and CDR2 FQNNGV. CDR3 nucleotides: TGTGCCAGCAGCTTATATCGAACTGAAGCTTTCTTT. Residues: CASSLYRTEAFF.

The J gene is TRBJ1-6, the V gene TRBV30; no clear D. The germline V gene has CDR1 GTSNPN and CDR2 SVGIG (reference sequence). Trimming took 0 bases from V and 5 from J, leaving 8 bases between them. The CDR3 contains 14 residues. As DNA, the CDR3 is TGTGCCTGGAGTGTAAGGGCGGATAATTCACCCCTCCACTTT. It translates to CAWSVRADNSPLHF.